This passage covers 10 T cell receptor beta chains from one sample sequenced in a study of blood T cells in healthy people across ages. Alongside a J-beta primer mix, a sample-barcoded 5' primer served in a second PCR lasting about 7 to 12 cycles. From the 5' RACE reads, TCRdb called clonotypes with MiXCR, one entry per CDR3 protein. The top ten clones hold roughly 14% of a sample with 500,000 to 700,000 distinct CDR3 sequences, roughly 31% of them seen once. Material for sequencing was blood. These receptors all come from a woman of 80 years or more in good health.

The chain employs TRBV12-3 or TRBV12-4 and TRBJ2-1, with D perhaps matching TRBD1 or TRBD2 (6 bases each). V lost 4 bases and J 12 bases, leaving 22 bases between the germline ends. CDR3 length: 15 residues. The CDR3 DNA reads TGTGCCAGCAGTTCAGGTGGGGGGCCCCCAGGTGGGCAGTTCTTC. Translation: CASSSGGGPPGGQFF.

This clonotype came up a few times. This chain uses TRBV24-1 with TRBJ2-3; 8 bases fit TRBD1. Losses at the gene ends were 4 bases for V and 6 bases for J; bases not matched to a gene: 11. There are 16 residues in the CDR3. Germline CDR1 reads KGHDR; CDR2 reads SFDVKD. The CDR3 loop is CATSDPGQGASDTQYF. DNA of the CDR3: TGTGCCACCAGTGACCCGGGGCAGGGGGCGAGCGATACGCAGTATTTT.

This clonotype was found once. The V gene is TRBV7-2, the J gene TRBJ2-3; TRBD1 matches at 7 bases. The V segment lost 3 bases and the J segment 0 bases; nucleotides outside the gene matches: 3. The CDR3 runs to 15 residues. CDR1 and CDR2 from the germline V gene are SGHTA and FQGNSA. The CDR3 nucleotides are TGTGCCAGCAGCTTTCGGACAGGTAGCACAGATACGCAGTATTTT. Translating it yields CASSFRTGSTDTQYF.

V is TRBV20-1 and J is TRBJ1-5; 7 bases agree with TRBD1. The V gene's germline CDR1 is DFQATT and CDR2 SNEGSKA (reference sequence). The CDR3 is 14 amino acids. After removal of 0 bases from V and 4 bases from J, the junction contained 3 bases not matched to a gene. CDR3 sequence reads: CSARDGTVNQPQHF. CDR3 DNA sequence: TGCAGTGCTAGAGATGGGACAGTTAATCAGCCCCAGCATTTT.

This clonotype occurred many times. The chain combines TRBV30 with TRBJ2-7, with 10 bases aligning to TRBD1. There are 17 residues in the CDR3. V was pared by 0 bases and J by 2 bases, with 10 bases of the junction left unmatched. The germline gives CDR1 GTSNPN, CDR2 SVGIG (reference sequence). The CDR3 DNA is TGTGCCTGGAGTGTAAGGGACAGGGGAGGCGGTACCTACGAGCAGTACTTC. Residues: CAWSVRDRGGGTYEQYF. Supplemented by reference TRBV30 and TRBJ2-7, the full variable domain reads SQTIHQWPATLVQPVGSPLSLECTVEGTSNPNLYWYRQAAGRGLQLLFYSVGIGQISSEVPQNLSASRPQDRQFILSSKKLLLSDSGFYLCAWSVRDRGGGTYEQYFGPGTRLTVT.

The chain uses TRBV5-1 and TRBJ2-5, with unresolved D. With 1 base removed from V and 2 bases from J, the gap between germline ends came to 6 bases. CDR1 and CDR2 (germline): SGHRS, YFSETQ. CDR3 length equals 13 residues. This CDR3 is CASSLHEQETQYF. DNA for the CDR3: TGCGCCAGCAGCTTGCACGAGCAAGAGACCCAGTACTTC.

In the case of this clonotype: The DNA is omitted, as the CDR3 cannot be located on it reliably, and the CDR3 follows TCRdb's listing. The genes are TRBV28 and TRBJ1-2; the D segment call TRBD1 is taken from the table without a DNA check. In germline, CDR1 is MDHEN, CDR2 SYDVKM. The CDR3 length is 16 residues, termini included. CDR3 sequence reads: CANSFPTGKANYGCTF.

This clonotype was detected ten times or more. The rearrangement joins TRBV6-1 to TRBJ2-3, with a tentative D call TRBD2 (5 bases). The ends were cut back, 8 bases at V and 5 bases at J, with 14 bases in the middle. Germline assignment: CDR1 MNHNS and CDR2 SASEGT. The CDR3 is 13 residues long. CDR3 sequence reads: CASSGNKGDTQYF. The CDR3 region has the DNA TGTGCCAGCTCCGGGAACAAAGGAGATACGCAGTATTTT.

The rearrangement joins TRBV7-6 to TRBJ2-1; 8 nucleotides match TRBD1. This CDR3 comprises 14 residues. Germline V gene data show CDR1 as SGHVS and CDR2 as FNYEAQ. V lost 5 bases to trimming and J lost 5 bases; unmatched junction nucleotides: 5. The CDR3 reads CASSLMTGDNEQFF. Here the CDR3 DNA reads TGTGCCAGCAGCCTAATGACAGGGGACAATGAGCAGTTCTTC. The full variable domain, completed using reference TRBV7-6 and TRBJ2-1, is GAGVSQSPRYKVTKRGQDVALRCDPISGHVSLYWYRQALGQGPEFLTYFNYEAQQDKSGLPNDRFSAERPEGSISTLTIQRTEQRDSAMYRCASSLMTGDNEQFFGPGTRLTVL.

This clonotype was seen many times. The chain carries TRBV7-2 and TRBJ2-4; D possibly uses TRBD1 or TRBD2 (5 bases each). The germline gives CDR1 SGHTA, CDR2 FQGNSA. Trimming shortened V by 5 bases and J by 6 bases, and 11 bases separated the two germline ends. The CDR3 is made up of 13 amino acids. The CDR3 region has the DNA TGTGCCAGCAGCCGACCTGGGGGAAACATTCAGTACTTC. Protein product: CASSRPGGNIQYF.